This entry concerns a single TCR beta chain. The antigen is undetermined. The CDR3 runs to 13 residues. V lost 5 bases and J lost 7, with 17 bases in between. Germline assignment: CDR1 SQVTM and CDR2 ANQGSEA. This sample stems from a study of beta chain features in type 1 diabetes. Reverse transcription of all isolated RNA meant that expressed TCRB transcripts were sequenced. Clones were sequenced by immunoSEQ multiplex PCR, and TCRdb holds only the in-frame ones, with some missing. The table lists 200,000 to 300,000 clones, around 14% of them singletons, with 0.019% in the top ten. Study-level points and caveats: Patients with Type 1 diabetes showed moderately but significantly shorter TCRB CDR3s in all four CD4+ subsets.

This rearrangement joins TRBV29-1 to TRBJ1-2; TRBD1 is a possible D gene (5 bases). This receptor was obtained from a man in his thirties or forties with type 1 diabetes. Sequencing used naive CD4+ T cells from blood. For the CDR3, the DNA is TGCAGCGTTATACCGTCGGAGGGGTCTGGCTACACCTTC. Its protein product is CSVIPSEGSGYTF. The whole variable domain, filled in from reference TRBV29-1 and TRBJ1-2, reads SAVISQKPSRDICQRGTSLTIQCQVDSQVTMMFWYRQQPGQSLTLIATANQGSEATYESGFVIDKFPISRPNLTFSTLTVSNMSPEDSSIYLCSVIPSEGSGYTFGSGTRLTVV.